Listed below are T cell receptor beta chains from one sample, sequenced in a study of blood T cell repertoires in COVID-19. Some clones are missing from TCRdb's copy, which holds only in-frame ones; the method was immunoSEQ multiplex PCR. The table lists 90,000 or so clones, roughly 89% of them singletons, with about 5.2% in the top ten. The sequenced material came from peripheral blood. The origin of the receptors is an elderly woman with active COVID-19. Each CDR3 is given with its conserved first and last residue. A D gene is named only where the DNA matches it firmly. Not every row has a clone size; where given, it reads once, few, many or a size class.

v_gene	abundance	j_gene	len	d_gene	CDR3aa	CDR3nt
TRBV29-1	-	TRBJ2-2	15	-	CSVHPKGANTGELFF	TGCAGCGTGCACCCCAAGGGGGCGAACACCGGGGAGCTGTTTTTT
TRBV4-1	-	TRBJ2-3	19	TRBD2	CASSQEGLAGGLSTDTQYF	TGCGCCAGCAGCCAAGAAGGCCTAGCGGGAGGACTTAGCACAGATACGCAGTATTTT
TRBV2	-	TRBJ2-5	13	-	CASSEGAWETQYF	TGTGCCAGCAGTGAGGGGGCGTGGGAGACCCAGTACTTC
TRBV7-9	-	TRBJ2-7	13	-	CASSQPTPYEQYF	TGTGCCAGCAGCCAACCAACACCCTACGAGCAGTACTTC
TRBV7-8	-	TRBJ1-5	14	-	CASSLAPRARPQHF	TGTGCCAGCAGCTTAGCTCCAAGAGCACGACCCCAGCATTTT
TRBV28	-	TRBJ2-5	15	TRBD2	CASSLGTSGTETQYF	TGTGCCAGCAGTCTAGGGACTAGCGGGACTGAGACCCAGTACTTC
TRBV4-2	-	TRBJ2-5	15	TRBD2	CASSQAGTSGETQYF	TGTGCCAGCAGCCAAGCCGGGACTAGCGGGGAGACCCAGTACTTC
TRBV28	-	TRBJ1-5	18	TRBD1	CASSFLVAGQGVNQPQHF	TGTGCCAGCAGTTTTTTGGTTGCCGGACAGGGGGTGAATCAGCCCCAGCATTTT
TRBV6-2/TRBV6-3	-	TRBJ2-3	15	-	CASSYSRGSADTQYF	TGTGCCAGCAGTTACTCGAGAGGGAGTGCAGATACGCAGTATTTT
TRBV7-2	-	TRBJ2-6	17	-	CASSLNSASSGANVLTF	TGTGCCAGCAGCTTAAATAGCGCGAGCTCTGGGGCCAACGTCCTGACTTTC
TRBV6-2/TRBV6-3	-	TRBJ2-1	19	TRBD2	CASSTPGLAGGRSYNEQFF	TGTGCCAGCAGTACTCCGGGACTAGCGGGAGGACGCTCCTACAATGAGCAGTTCTTC
TRBV29-1	few	TRBJ2-7	11	-	CSVGTSWEQYF	TGCAGCGTTGGGACTTCGTGGGAGCAGTACTTC
TRBV9	-	TRBJ2-7	16	TRBD2	CASSVEGTSGSYEQYF	TGTGCCAGCAGCGTAGAAGGGACTAGCGGGAGTTACGAGCAGTACTTC
TRBV5-6	-	TRBJ2-7	13	TRBD1	CASNGQGRNEQYF	TGTGCCAGCAACGGACAGGGTCGAAATGAGCAGTACTTC
TRBV14	-	TRBJ2-2	16	-	CASSQGRVQNTGELFF	TGTGCCAGCAGCCAAGGACGGGTCCAAAACACCGGGGAGCTGTTTTTT
TRBV28	-	TRBJ1-1	15	-	CASSSPREMNTEAFF	TGTGCCAGCAGTTCCCCCCGGGAGATGAACACTGAAGCTTTCTTT
TRBV6-2/TRBV6-3	-	TRBJ2-7	16	TRBD1	CASSYFWTGGSNEQYF	TGTGCCAGCAGTTACTTCTGGACAGGGGGGTCGAACGAGCAGTACTTC
TRBV18	-	TRBJ1-1	15	TRBD1	CASSPSRDRAVRAFF	TGTGCCAGCTCACCATCGAGGGACAGGGCTGTTCGAGCTTTCTTT
TRBV7-6	-	TRBJ2-7	14	-	CASSHSAGTYEQYF	TGTGCCAGCAGCCATAGTGCGGGTACCTACGAGCAGTACTTC
TRBV28	-	TRBJ2-3	15	TRBD2	CASSLPLAGDDTQYF	TGTGCCAGCAGTCTCCCTTTAGCGGGAGACGATACGCAGTATTTT
TRBV19	-	TRBJ2-1	15	-	CASTQRASDYNEQFF	TGTGCCAGTACCCAGAGGGCTAGCGACTACAATGAGCAGTTCTTC
TRBV6-1	-	TRBJ1-1	15	TRBD1	CASSETTGVVTEAFF	TGTGCCAGCAGTGAGACGACAGGGGTTGTCACTGAAGCTTTCTTT
TRBV3-1/TRBV3-2	-	TRBJ1-6	13	-	CASSQHINSPLHF	TGTGCCAGCAGCCAACACATTAATTCACCCCTCCACTTT
TRBV12-3/TRBV12-4	-	TRBJ2-1	13	-	CASSFYRDHEQFF	TGTGCCAGCAGTTTCTACAGGGACCATGAGCAGTTCTTC